This T cell receptor beta chain was found in a study of blood T cells in healthy people across ages. Notes on the study in general: Diversity was higher, and naive CD4+ cells more numerous, in long-lived donors than in aged donors. Because sorting was not performed, PBMCs prevented conclusive naive versus antigen-experienced comparison.

Researchers collected around 11 milliliters of peripheral blood from every single donor. Then a second PCR, running about 6 to 11 cycles, was carried out with a sample-barcoded 5' primer and a J-beta primer mix. The template-switch adaptor was a 5' adaptor with 12 random nucleotides. It tagged each cDNA molecule. TCRdb re-called the 5' RACE reads through MiXCR, storing one row per CDR3 protein. The sample shows around 1,000,000 distinct CDR3 sequences, roughly two fifths of them seen only once. CDR1 and CDR2 (germline): SGHRS, YFSETQ. The CDR3 extends over 16 amino acids. Trimming cost V 0 bases and J 2 bases; bases outside gene matches: 5. This clonotype was seen more than once but under ten times. Its antigen is not known.

V usage is TRBV5-1 and J usage is TRBJ2-3; 8 positions agree with TRBD2. Source material: blood. The TCR was taken from a man younger than 35 in good health. The CDR3 region has the DNA TGCGCCAGCAGCTTGGACGCGGGGGGCCTCACAGATACGCAGTATTTT. Translation gives CASSLDAGGLTDTQYF.